The present TCR beta chain was sequenced within a study of blood T cell repertoires in COVID-19. On the study more broadly: Acute and convalescent COVID-19 samples came from the United States, Italy and Spain. T cells, B-cell-depleted T cells, or PBMCs provided the cDNA or gDNA that served as material.

Trimming stripped 3 bases from V and 4 bases from J, with 15 bases between. The germline V gene has CDR1 KGHSH and CDR2 LQKENI. CDR3 length equals 15 residues. Data came from immunoSEQ multiplex PCR; TCRdb stores just in-frame clones and leaves some out. The sample consists of roughly 120,000 clones, 80% to 90% of them appearing once. The sequenced material came from peripheral blood. The sequence came from a woman aged 55-70 years with acute or convalescent COVID-19. The rearrangement links TRBV18 to TRBJ1-1; D gene uncertain. CDR3 coding DNA: TGTGCCAGCTCACCGAGAGAGGGAGTCGGCACTGAAGCTTTCTTT. Encoded protein: CASSPREGVGTEAFF.